This T cell receptor (beta chain) was obtained from a study of shared clonotypes between healthy human individuals. General observations from the study: It was only blood that was sampled, and tissue repertoires likely differ.

The table lists this clone with a few counts. What it binds is not known. The germline gives CDR1 MNHEY, CDR2 SMNVEV (reference sequence). The CDR3 spans 16 residues. The ends lost 1 base at V and 5 bases at J; junction bases unmatched: 8. The assay was carried out at the deep level. Assay: immunoSEQ multiplex PCR; the TCRdb copy retains only in-frame clones and omits some. The sample lists approximately 100,000 clones, approximately 70% occurring once. V usage is TRBV27 and J usage is TRBJ2-7; 10 positions agree with TRBD2. Sequencing was done on a sample of memory CD8+ T cells sorted from blood. Subset reported: CD45RO+ cells pooled with CCR7-negative TemRA cells. The clonotype originates from a woman aged 25-40 years in good health. The CDR3 spells CASSLLLAGAGDEQYF. The CDR3 DNA reads as TGTGCCAGCAGTTTATTGCTAGCGGGAGCGGGGGACGAGCAGTACTTC.